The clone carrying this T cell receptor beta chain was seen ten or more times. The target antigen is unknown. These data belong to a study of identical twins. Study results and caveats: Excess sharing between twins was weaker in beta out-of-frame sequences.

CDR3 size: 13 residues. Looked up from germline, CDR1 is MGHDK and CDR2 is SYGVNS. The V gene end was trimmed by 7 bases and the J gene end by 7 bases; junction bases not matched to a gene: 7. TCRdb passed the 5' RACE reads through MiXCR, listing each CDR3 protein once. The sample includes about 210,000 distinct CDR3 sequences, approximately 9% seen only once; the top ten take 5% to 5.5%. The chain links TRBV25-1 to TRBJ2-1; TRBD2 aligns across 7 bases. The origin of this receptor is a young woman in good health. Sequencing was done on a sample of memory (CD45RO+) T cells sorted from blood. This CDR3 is CASTKGGRNEQFF. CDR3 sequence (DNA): TGTGCCAGCACTAAGGGAGGGCGAAATGAGCAGTTCTTC.